This T cell receptor (beta chain) came from a study of blood T cells in healthy people across ages. A sample-barcoded 5' primer and a J-beta primer mix were used in a second PCR of roughly 6 to 11 cycles. Every cDNA was tagged by a template-switch adaptor with 12 random nucleotides. Each CDR3 protein is one row after TCRdb ran MiXCR on the 5' RACE reads. This table has roughly 500,000 distinct CDR3 sequences, nearly 25% appearing once. The same sample was also studied in work on T cells of mothers and their children. Per that paper: Addition of sample barcodes and 2-4 random nucleotides occurred through the M1S primer of the second PCR. Biologically related mothers and children overlapped slightly more than unrelated pairs, a non-significant difference. Persisting microchimeric T cell clones went undetected.

The clonotype comes from a boy aged 5 to 17 in good health. Specimen: blood.

The CDR3 loop reads CASLWSDSYEQYF. The DNA for the CDR3 is TGTGCCAGCCTCTGGTCCGACTCCTACGAGCAGTACTTC. The chain is built from TRBV6-1 and TRBJ2-7, with unresolved D. With 8 bases removed from V and 0 bases from J, the gap between germline ends came to 11 bases. Germline assignment: CDR1 MNHNS and CDR2 SASEGT. The CDR3 spans 13 residues.